One T cell receptor (beta chain) is described in this entry. Its specificity is not known. Trimming shortened V by 2 bases and J by 3 bases, and 8 bases separated the two germline ends. Germline CDR1 SGDLS, CDR2 YYNGEE. CDR3 length: 13 residues. This sample is drawn from a study of cytomegalovirus exposure and HLA in healthy donors. Points from the study as a whole: A missense variant in DCLRE1C was later tied to TCR beta V- and J-gene trimming.

Vbeta (60) and Jbeta (13) primers were used in the PCR. Using immunoSEQ multiplex PCR, the repertoire was profiled, and TCRdb retains in-frame clones only, with some absent. The sample consists of roughly 120,000 clones, roughly 74% of them appearing once. The sequenced sample was PBMCs. The rearrangement uses TRBV9 and TRBJ2-5; D uncertain. This TCR was recovered from a woman between 50 and 59 years old in good health and CMV-seropositive. The CDR3 nucleotides are TGTGCCAGCAGCGTCGACTTAGAAGAGACCCAGTACTTC. It is translated as CASSVDLEETQYF.